This TCR beta chain comes out of a study of T cells in Graves' hyperthyroidism and ophthalmopathy. General observations from the study: In blood, most of the thyroid clonotypes expanded above 0.001 were also present. Before onset, by a median of approximately 6.2 months, the model predicted ophthalmopathy.

RNA transcripts gave rise to amplified TCR beta CDR3 regions. The study used the HTBI primer set for a first-round RT-PCR of the TCR CDR3. MiXCR, run by TCRdb on the multiplex PCR reads, gives a single entry per CDR3 protein. This sample has 500,000 to 600,000 distinct CDR3 sequences, with 46% found just once. In the case of this clonotype: The antigen is undetermined.

Each diagnosis drew on symptoms, thyroxine, TRAb, thyroid ultrasound and orbital computed tomography findings. V lost 5 bases and J 6 bases, leaving 14 bases between the germline ends. Germline V gene lookup returns CDR1 MDHEN and CDR2 SYDVKM. The CDR3 sequence is 13 residues long. The receptor was derived from an adult woman with Graves' disease, either hyperthyroidism or ophthalmopathy (not recorded which). The rearrangement uses TRBV28 and TRBJ2-7; a weak D match, TRBD2 (6 bases). Sequenced input: peripheral blood or thyroid tissue (not recorded which). CDR3 bases: TGTGCCAGCAGTATGGGGACTGTGTCCGAGCAGTACTTC. This gives the protein CASSMGTVSEQYF.